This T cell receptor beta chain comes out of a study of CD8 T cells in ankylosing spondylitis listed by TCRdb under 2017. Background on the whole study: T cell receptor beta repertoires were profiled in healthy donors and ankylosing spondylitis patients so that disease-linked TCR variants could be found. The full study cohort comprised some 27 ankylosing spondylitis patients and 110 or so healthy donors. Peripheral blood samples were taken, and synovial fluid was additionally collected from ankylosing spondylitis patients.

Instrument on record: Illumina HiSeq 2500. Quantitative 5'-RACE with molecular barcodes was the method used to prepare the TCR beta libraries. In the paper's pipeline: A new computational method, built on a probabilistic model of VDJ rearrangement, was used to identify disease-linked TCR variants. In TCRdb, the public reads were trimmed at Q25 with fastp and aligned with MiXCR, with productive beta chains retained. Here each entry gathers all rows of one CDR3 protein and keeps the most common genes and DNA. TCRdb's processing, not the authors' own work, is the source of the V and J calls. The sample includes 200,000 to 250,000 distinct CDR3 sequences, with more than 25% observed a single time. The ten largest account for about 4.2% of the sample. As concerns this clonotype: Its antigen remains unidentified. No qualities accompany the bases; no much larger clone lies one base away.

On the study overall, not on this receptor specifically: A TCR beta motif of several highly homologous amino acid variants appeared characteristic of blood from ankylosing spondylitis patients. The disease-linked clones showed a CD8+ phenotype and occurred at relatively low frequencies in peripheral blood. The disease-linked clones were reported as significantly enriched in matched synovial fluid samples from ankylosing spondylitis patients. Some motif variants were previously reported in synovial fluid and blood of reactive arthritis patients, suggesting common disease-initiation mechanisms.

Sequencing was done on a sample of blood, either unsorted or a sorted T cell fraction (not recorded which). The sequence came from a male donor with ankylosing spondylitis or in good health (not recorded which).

The sequenced DNA: TGTGCCACAGCCGACAGGGGGAACACCGGGGAGCTGTTTTTT. Its product reads: CATADRGNTGELFF. The sequence joins TRBV24-1 to TRBJ2-2; 8 middle bases align to TRBD1. The CDR3 sequence holds 14 residues, the cysteine and phenylalanine included. CDR3 DNA is the only sequence kept; it has 42 bases, read in frame from the first base. From a lookup of the germline V gene, CDR1 and CDR2 are KGHDR and SFDVKD. From V the trimming removes 10 bases and from J it removes 1 base, while the gene matches leave 4 bases of the junction unaccounted for.